This T cell receptor (beta chain) was captured by sequencing in a study of PD-1 blockade in classical Hodgkin lymphoma. About the research overall: Nivolumab was administered to patients intravenously at 3 mg/kg every 2 weeks. Whole-study findings and limits: CD8+ TCR diversity did not rise significantly by C4D1, unlike CD4+. Lower baseline TCR diversity marked trial partial responders and progressors.

Libraries were prepared by immunoSEQ multiplex PCR; TCRdb keeps only in-frame clonotypes and omits some of them. The sample lists around 4,200 clones, approximately 89% occurring once. V shed 6 bases and J 3 bases; nucleotides not matched to a gene: 13. The CDR3 consists of 17 residues. The germline V gene has CDR1 SNHLY and CDR2 FYNNEI. Autologous stem cell transplantation was followed by relapse in every patient, and brentuximab vedotin exposure varied. Thawed PBMCs underwent magnetic negative selection to yield purified CD4+ T cells. Best response was recorded as complete response, partial response or progressive disease. Remarks on this clone: Its antigen is not known.

V gene TRBV2 combines with J gene TRBJ1-3; 8 bases agree with TRBD1. This sample comprised CD4+ T cells from blood, obtained at baseline. This TCR was recovered from a human donor with classical Hodgkin lymphoma. Written as DNA, the CDR3 is TGTGCCAGCAGCGAACTTCCCGGGACAGGAAATGGAAACACCATATATTTT. Translation: CASSELPGTGNGNTIYF.